The 9 T cell receptor beta chains in this list originate from one sample, sequenced in a study of T cell clonality in common variable immunodeficiency. Study-wide results and caveats: Reportedly, TCR beta sequences from common variable immunodeficiency showed fewer deletions and N-nucleotide insertions.

No antigen has been identified for these receptors. Generated by immunoSEQ multiplex PCR, the TCRdb table keeps only in-frame clones and is missing some. The specimen gives tens of thousands of clones without singletons; the ten biggest hold less than 30%. The specimen sequenced was peripheral blood mononuclear cells. Every receptor here comes from a human donor with common variable immunodeficiency.

Ten or more counts support this clone. Read coverage stops 3 residues before the CDR3 terminus; the germline J gene supplies the remainder. The V and J genes are TRBV5-1 and TRBJ2-3; 10 bases agree with TRBD1. The CDR3 is 15 amino acids. J lost 5 bases, V lost 4 bases, and 7 bases had no gene match. Germline CDR1 is SGHRS and CDR2 is YFSETQ. The sequenced CDR3 bases are TGCGCCAGCAGCCCCAGGACAGGGGGAGAAGATACG. This codes for CASSPRTGGEDT. The entire CDR3 protein reads CASSPRTGGEDTQYF.

As regards this clone: The sequenced fragment ends 3 residues before the CDR3 boundary, so the rest is inferred from the germline J gene. The chain uses TRBV19 and TRBJ2-2; 7 bases align to TRBD1. Germline lookup yields CDR1 LNHDA and CDR2 SQIVND (reference sequence). V was pared by 5 bases and J by 5 bases, with 8 bases of the junction left unmatched. There are 15 residues in the CDR3. The sequenced CDR3 bases are TGTGCCAGTAGTGCAGTCAGGGGGTATACCGGGGAG. It codes for CASSAVRGYTGE. The whole CDR3 region reads CASSAVRGYTGELFF.

Ten or more counts support this clone. The read comes to an end 3 residues before the CDR3 does, leaving the germline J gene to fill in the end. V is TRBV29-1 and J is TRBJ1-1; perhaps TRBD1 as D (5 bases). Germline-derived CDR1 and CDR2 are SQVTM and ANQGSEA. The CDR3 spans 10 residues. The CDR3 protein is CSVLLREAFF. The covered CDR3 bases are TGCAGCGTTCTACTCAGGGAG.

In regard to this clone: The CDR3 end falls 3 residues outside the read, so it is completed with the germline J gene. The chain is built from TRBV6-2 or TRBV6-3 and TRBJ1-2; weak D call: TRBD1 (5 bases). The germline V and J ends were trimmed by 2 bases and 6 bases, with 13 bases remaining between them. This CDR3 spans 14 amino acids. CDR1 MNHEY and CDR2 SVGEGT come from the germline V gene. The sequenced CDR3 bases are TGTGCCAGCAGTTACCTCGGACGGGGGGATGGC. It translates to CASSYLGRGDG. Given in full, the CDR3 is CASSYLGRGDGYTF.

This clone was counted ten times or more. The read terminates 3 residues ahead of where the CDR3 ends, so the germline J gene completes it. V usage is TRBV2 and J usage is TRBJ1-5; 8 bases are a match to TRBD1. The CDR3 is 14 amino acids. V dropped 6 bases and J dropped 5; count of bases not matched to a gene: 6. In germline, CDR1 is SNHLY, CDR2 FYNNEI. The covered CDR3 bases are TGTGCCAGCAGCGACGGACAGGGTGATCAGCCC. This translates into CASSDGQGDQP. The full CDR3 sequence reads CASSDGQGDQPQHF.

Comments on this clone: The read ends 3 residues early relative to the CDR3; the germline J gene fills the gap. The rearrangement uses TRBV7-2 and TRBJ1-2; D gene unclear. The CDR3 is 14 amino acids. CDR1 and CDR2 (germline): SGHTA, FQGNSA. The chain's CDR3 is CASSPGVRAGGYTF. The CDR3 bases that were read are TGTGCCAGCAGCCCCGGAGTGCGGGCCGGAGGC.

CDR3 DNA, as far as it was read: TGTGCCAGCAGTTACTGGGACACCATAGCCAAAAACATT. This gives the protein CASSYWDTIAKNI. Given in full, the CDR3 is CASSYWDTIAKNIQYF. The chain employs TRBV6-2 or TRBV6-3 and TRBJ2-4, with D possibly TRBD1 on 6 matching bases. The observed sequence ends 3 residues before the CDR3 terminus, with the missing tail filled in from the germline J gene. The CDR3 runs 16 residues. V shed 1 base and J shed 0 bases, with 10 bases lying between them. Germline V CDR1 and CDR2: MNHEY, SVGEGT.

This clone was found many times. The read terminates 3 residues before the CDR3 end, so the remaining end is supplied by the germline J gene. The sample has other DNA sequences that encode this CDR3 too. J is TRBJ2-2 and V is TRBV4-1, with D maybe TRBD1 (5 bases). Germline assignment: CDR1 MGHRA and CDR2 YSYEKL. V was trimmed by 4 bases and J by 6 bases, leaving 12 bases between them. This CDR3 has 14 residues. The part of the CDR3 DNA that was read is TGCGCCAGCAGCCTATCTCAGGGTTCCGGGGAG. It is translated as CASSLSQGSGE. The CDR3 in full is CASSLSQGSGELFF.

With respect to this clone: The read ends 3 residues shy of where the CDR3 ends; the end is completed using the germline J gene. This chain links TRBV2 with TRBJ2-7; tentatively, D is TRBD1 (5 bases). Germline V gives CDR1 SNHLY, CDR2 FYNNEI. This CDR3 is 12 amino acids long. V gave up 4 bases and J gave up 5 bases, with 9 bases separating them. CDR3 DNA, as far as it was read: TGTGCCAGCAGTGGACCAGGGAACGAG. Translation gives CASSGPGNE. The full CDR3 is CASSGPGNEQYF.